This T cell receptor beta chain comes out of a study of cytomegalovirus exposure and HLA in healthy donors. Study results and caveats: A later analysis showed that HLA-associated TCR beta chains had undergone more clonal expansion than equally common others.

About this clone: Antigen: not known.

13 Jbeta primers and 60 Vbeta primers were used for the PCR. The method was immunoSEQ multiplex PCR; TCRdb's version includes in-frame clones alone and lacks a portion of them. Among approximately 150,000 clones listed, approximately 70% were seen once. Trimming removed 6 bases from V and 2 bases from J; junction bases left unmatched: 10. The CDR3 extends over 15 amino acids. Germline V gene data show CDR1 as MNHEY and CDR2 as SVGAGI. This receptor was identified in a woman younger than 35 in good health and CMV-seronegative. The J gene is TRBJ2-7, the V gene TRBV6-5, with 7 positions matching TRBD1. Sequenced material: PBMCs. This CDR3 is CASRLDRDGTYEQYF. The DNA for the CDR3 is TGTGCCAGCAGACTAGACAGGGACGGAACCTACGAGCAGTACTTC.